The entry below gives a single T cell receptor (beta chain) sequence along with its context. In germline, CDR1 is SGDLS, CDR2 YYNGEE. Trimming cost V 3 bases and J 1 base; bases outside gene matches: 4. This CDR3 has 15 residues. The sample belongs to a study of blood T cell repertoires in COVID-19. Method: immunoSEQ multiplex PCR; TCRdb's copy keeps in-frame clones and lacks some. The profile covers about 180,000 clones, with roughly 83% appearing a single time and over 7.5% taken by the ten largest. The chain couples TRBV9 to TRBJ2-7; 10 bases line up with TRBD2. The TCR sequence derives from a woman between 25 and 40 years old who had recovered from COVID-19. Sequencing was done on a sample of PBMCs or T cells enriched from blood (not recorded which). The DNA for the CDR3 is TGTGCCAGCAGCGCAGGACTAGCGGCTTCCTACGAGCAGTACTTC. This encodes CASSAGLAASYEQYF.